A single sample gave rise to the 20 T cell receptor beta chains below, sequenced in a study of spatial heterogeneity in lung cancer. TCRdb reprocessed the 5' RACE reads with MiXCR, giving one entry per CDR3 protein. Of some 83,000 distinct CDR3 sequences listed, approximately 21% are singletons. The time point is: sample taken at primary tumor resection. Whole RNA from tumor, nontumor lung or frozen PBMC was sequenced unsorted. This sample comprised PBMCs, obtained at surgery. The receptors shown here come from a male donor with early-stage non-small cell lung cancer.

In this sample, this clonotype turned up many times. The rearrangement joins TRBV19 to TRBJ1-4, with 7 bases lining up with TRBD1. Trimming cost V 5 bases and J 8 bases; bases outside gene matches: 8. The CDR3 is 14 amino acids. CDR1 is LNHDA, CDR2 SQIVND, per germline (reference sequence). The chain's CDR3 is CASSPPGGGEKLFF. Here the CDR3 DNA reads TGTGCCAGTAGTCCCCCAGGGGGAGGCGAAAAACTGTTTTTT. The entire variable domain, with the rest obtained from reference TRBV19 and TRBJ1-4, is as follows: DGGITQSPKYLFRKEGQNVTLSCEQNLNHDAMYWYRQDPGQGLRLIYYSQIVNDFQKGDIAEGYSVSREKKESFPLTVTSAQKNPTAFYLCASSPPGGGEKLFFGSGTQLSVL.

The V call is TRBV24-1, the J call TRBJ2-5; D unclear. The CDR3 has 14 residues. Germline loops: CDR1 KGHDR, CDR2 SFDVKD. The V and J ends lost 4 bases and 8 bases respectively, with 16 bases between them. The CDR3 DNA sequence: TGTGCCACCAGTGAATCCAGCACCCAAGGAACCCAGTACTTC. The encoded protein is CATSESSTQGTQYF.

In this sample, this clonotype turned up a few times. The chain recombines TRBV15 with TRBJ2-5; tentative D call: TRBD1 (7 bases). Germline CDR1 LNHNV, CDR2 YYDKDF (reference sequence). The CDR3 totals 15 residues. V lost 5 bases and J 3 bases, leaving 16 bases between the germline ends. CDR3: CATSSAGQLKETQYF. The CDR3 DNA sequence: TGTGCCACCAGCTCGGCGGGACAGCTAAAAGAGACCCAGTACTTC.

This rearrangement joins TRBV20-1 to TRBJ2-1; 9 bases agree with TRBD2. V shed 0 bases, J shed 7 bases, and the junction held 7 bases outside the gene matches. The germline V gene has CDR1 DFQATT and CDR2 SNEGSKA (reference sequence). The CDR3 is 15 residues long. Written as DNA, the CDR3 is TGCAGTGCTAGAGATAGCGGGAGAAGAAGGAATGAGCAGTTCTTC. Its protein is CSARDSGRRRNEQFF.

This clonotype turned up a few times. The genes are TRBV9 and TRBJ1-2; TRBD1 matches at 7 bases. The CDR3 has 15 amino acids. Trimming cost V 4 bases and J 5 bases; bases outside gene matches: 11. Looked up from germline, CDR1 is SGDLS and CDR2 is YYNGEE. The DNA for the CDR3 is TGTGCCAGCAGCCCTTCGCGAGACAGGGCTTATGGCTACACCTTC. Amino acid sequence: CASSPSRDRAYGYTF.

The sample holds many counts of this clonotype. V and J are TRBV29-1 and TRBJ1-5; TRBD1 is a possible D gene (5 bases). The CDR3 spans 13 residues. Germline-derived CDR1 and CDR2 are SQVTM and ANQGSEA. The V end lost 7 bases, the J end lost 4 bases, and 14 bases lay between the germline ends. CDR3 protein: CSAQEGQNQPQHF. For the CDR3, the DNA is TGCAGCGCCCAAGAGGGGCAGAATCAGCCCCAGCATTTT.

In its sample, this clonotype was seen many times. V gene TRBV28 combines with J gene TRBJ2-5; TRBD2 matches 9 bases. V was pared by 2 bases and J by 1 base, with 2 bases of the junction left unmatched. The CDR3 runs 15 residues. Germline V CDR1 and CDR2: MDHEN, SYDVKM. Here the CDR3 reads CASSLLAGIQETQYF. The DNA for the CDR3 is TGTGCCAGCAGTTTACTAGCGGGGATCCAAGAGACCCAGTACTTC.

The sample holds a few counts of this clonotype. V is TRBV4-1 and J is TRBJ2-6; a possible D gene is TRBD1 (5 bases). V dropped 1 base and J dropped 2 bases, with 9 bases sitting between them. Per the germline V gene, CDR1 is MGHRA and CDR2 is YSYEKL. CDR3 size: 16 residues. The CDR3 DNA is TGCGCCAGCAGCCAAGCCGGCAGGGCTGGGGCCAACGTCCTGACTTTC. It yields the protein CASSQAGRAGANVLTF.

This clonotype was found a few times. The chain employs TRBV7-9 and TRBJ1-1; no reliable D call. V was pared by 5 bases and J by 4 bases, with 14 bases between. The germline CDR1 and CDR2 sequences are SEHNR and FQNEAQ (reference sequence). The CDR3 is 14 residues long. The CDR3 sequence: CASSLTGGFTEAFF. CDR3 nucleotide sequence: TGTGCCAGCAGCCTGACCGGAGGTTTCACTGAAGCTTTCTTT.

This clonotype was recorded many times. The genes are TRBV5-4 and TRBJ1-2; tentative D call: TRBD1 (5 bases). Germline V lookup: CDR1 SGHNT, CDR2 YYREEE (reference sequence). The germline V and J ends were trimmed by 1 base and 3 bases, with 13 bases remaining between them. CDR3 length equals 15 residues. The CDR3 region has the DNA TGTGCCAGCAGCTTGATAGGGGAGGACTACTATGGCTACACCTTC. Amino acid sequence: CASSLIGEDYYGYTF.

The chain couples TRBV20-1 to TRBJ2-7; 16 bases line up with TRBD2. CDR3 length equals 15 residues. Trimming removed 6 bases from V and 5 bases from J; junction bases left unmatched: 7. The germline V gene encodes CDR1 DFQATT and CDR2 SNEGSKA (reference sequence). CDR3 protein: CSASGTSGRANEQYF. The CDR3 DNA reads TGCAGTGCATCCGGGACTAGCGGGAGGGCCAACGAGCAGTACTTC.

This chain links TRBV24-1 with TRBJ2-5; tentatively, D is TRBD1 (6 bases). Trimming pared 3 bases from V and 3 bases from J, leaving 13 bases between. Germline loops: CDR1 KGHDR, CDR2 SFDVKD. The CDR3 covers 15 residues. CDR3: CATSDAGQGKETQYF. The CDR3 nucleotides read TGTGCCACCAGTGATGCCGGTCAGGGGAAAGAGACCCAGTACTTC.

This clonotype has only a few counts. The chain recombines TRBV6-5 with TRBJ2-7; D not certain. Germline V gene lookup returns CDR1 MNHEY and CDR2 SVGAGI. There are 12 residues in the CDR3. Trimming removed 10 bases at V and 4 bases at J, with 14 bases between. The CDR3 bases are TGTGCCACCAACAGTGTCGGATACGAGCAGTACTTC. Amino acids: CATNSVGYEQYF.

V is TRBV27 and J is TRBJ2-7, with 9 bases aligning to TRBD2. Germline V gene data show CDR1 as MNHEY and CDR2 as SMNVEV (reference sequence). This CDR3 has 16 amino acids. The V segment lost 5 bases and the J segment 5 bases; nucleotides outside the gene matches: 13. This CDR3 reads CASSRFDGREGDEQYF. In DNA, the CDR3 is TGTGCCAGCAGTCGCTTTGACGGGCGGGAGGGAGACGAGCAGTACTTC.

CDR3 sequence (DNA): TGTGCCAGCAGCGATATAGACAGGGGGAACACCGGGGAGCTGTTTTTT. Its translation is CASSDIDRGNTGELFF. The chain couples TRBV4-2 to TRBJ2-2; 8 bases agree with TRBD1. This CDR3 has 16 amino acids. CDR1 is LGHNA, CDR2 YNFKEQ, per germline. V lost 5 bases and J lost 1; bases outside the gene matches: 6.

The V and J genes are TRBV5-6 and TRBJ1-6; 9 nucleotides line up with TRBD1. The junction had 4 bases not matched to a gene; V was cut back by 2 bases and J by 7 bases. Germline CDR1 is SGHDT and CDR2 is YYEEEE. This CDR3 comprises 15 residues. The CDR3 DNA follows: TGTGCCAGCAGCTTTCGGGACAGGGAAAATTCACCCCTCCACTTT. Encoded protein: CASSFRDRENSPLHF.

This clonotype has just a few counts. The CDR3 protein is CASRLAGLSYEQYF. CDR3 sequence (DNA): TGTGCCAGCAGGCTAGCGGGCTTATCCTACGAGCAGTACTTC. The V gene is TRBV27, the J gene TRBJ2-7; 8 bases are shared with TRBD2. In germline, CDR1 is MNHEY, CDR2 SMNVEV (reference sequence). This CDR3 contains 14 residues. The trim removed 6 bases at V and 1 base at J, leaving 5 bases unmatched.

This chain links TRBV27 with TRBJ1-2, with TRBD1 matching over 7 bases. V gave up 6 bases and J gave up 5 bases; unmatched junction bases: 0. There are 11 residues in the CDR3. The germline CDR1 and CDR2 sequences are MNHEY and SMNVEV (reference sequence). The CDR3: CASRGQYGYTF. The CDR3 coding sequence is TGTGCCAGCAGGGGACAGTATGGCTACACCTTC.

The chain employs TRBV12-3 or TRBV12-4 and TRBJ1-5; no reliable D call. This CDR3 has 17 residues. V was pared by 1 base and J by 0 bases, with 13 bases between. The CDR3 DNA reads TGTGCCAGCAGTTTAGGGGCAGGCAAAAGTAGCAATCAGCCCCAGCATTTT. This sequence encodes CASSLGAGKSSNQPQHF.

This chain connects TRBV7-6 to TRBJ2-5; TRBD2 is a possible D gene (6 bases). V shed 5 bases and J shed 3 bases, with 16 bases lying between them. The length of the CDR3 is 15 residues. CDR1 SGHVS and CDR2 FNYEAQ come from the germline V gene. CDR3 residues: CASSETSRGKETQYF. The CDR3 region has the DNA TGTGCCAGCAGCGAAACTAGCCGGGGGAAAGAGACCCAGTACTTC.